This T cell receptor beta chain emerged from a study of blood T cells in healthy people across ages. PCR was performed a second time for about 6 to 11 cycles using a sample-barcoded 5' primer and a J-beta primer mix. TCRdb fed the 5' RACE reads into MiXCR, producing one record per CDR3 protein. The table includes about 2 million distinct CDR3 sequences, around half detected once. Findings and limits, study-wide: Measured against age, TCR beta diversity per million T cells decreased in a roughly linear manner.

With 5 bases removed from V and 3 bases from J, the gap between germline ends came to 19 bases. Germline CDR1 reads SGDLS; CDR2 reads YYNGEE. This CDR3 has 16 residues. With respect to this clonotype: Its antigen is currently unknown.

Healthy individuals of Caucasian origin from Russia, aged about 6 to 100, served as donors. Peripheral blood samples of around 9.8 milliliters were drawn from each donor. No fewer than 6 million PBMCs went into each sample. This chain joins TRBV9 and TRBJ2-3; D tentatively fits TRBD1 or TRBD2 (6 bases each). The material sequenced was blood. The clonotype was recovered from a woman between 40 and 55 years old in good health. CDR3 in amino acids: CASSPVGGGPTDTQYF. The CDR3 coding sequence is TGTGCCAGCAGTCCCGTGGGGGGCGGCCCGACAGATACGCAGTATTTT.